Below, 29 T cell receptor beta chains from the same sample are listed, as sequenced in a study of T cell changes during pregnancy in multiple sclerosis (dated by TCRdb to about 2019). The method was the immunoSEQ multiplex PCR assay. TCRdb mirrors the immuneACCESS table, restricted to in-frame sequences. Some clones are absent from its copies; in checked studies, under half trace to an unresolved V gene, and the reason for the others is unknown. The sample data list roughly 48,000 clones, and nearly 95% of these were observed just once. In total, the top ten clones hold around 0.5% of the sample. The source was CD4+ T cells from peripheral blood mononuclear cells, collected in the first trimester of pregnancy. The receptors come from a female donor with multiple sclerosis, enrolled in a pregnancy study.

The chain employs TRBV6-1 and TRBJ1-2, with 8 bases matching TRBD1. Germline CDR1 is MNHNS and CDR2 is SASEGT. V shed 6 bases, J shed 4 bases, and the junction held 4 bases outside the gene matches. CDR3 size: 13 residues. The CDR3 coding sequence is TGTGCCAGCAGAAGCGACAGGGGCTATGGCTACACCTTC. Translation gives CASRSDRGYGYTF.

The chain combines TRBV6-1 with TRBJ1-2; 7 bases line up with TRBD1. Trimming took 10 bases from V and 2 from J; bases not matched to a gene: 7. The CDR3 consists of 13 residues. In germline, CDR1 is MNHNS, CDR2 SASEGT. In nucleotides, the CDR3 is TGTGCCAACCAGGGACAGATAAACTATGGCTACACCTTC. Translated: CANQGQINYGYTF.

The CDR3 is CASMSGGLASTDTQYF. The CDR3 coding sequence is TGTGCCAGTATGAGCGGGGGGCTTGCTAGCACAGATACGCAGTATTTT. The chain uses TRBV19 and TRBJ2-3, with 9 bases that match TRBD2. The CDR3 extends over 16 amino acids. Trimming removed 7 bases from V and 0 bases from J; junction bases left unmatched: 8. Germline CDR1 is LNHDA and CDR2 is SQIVND (reference sequence).

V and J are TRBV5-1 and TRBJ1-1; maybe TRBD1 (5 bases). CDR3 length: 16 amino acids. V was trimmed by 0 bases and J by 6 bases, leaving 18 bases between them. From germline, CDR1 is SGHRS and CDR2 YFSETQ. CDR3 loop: CASSLARDRPSAEAFF. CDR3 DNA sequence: TGCGCCAGCAGCTTGGCCAGGGATCGCCCTTCCGCTGAAGCTTTCTTT.

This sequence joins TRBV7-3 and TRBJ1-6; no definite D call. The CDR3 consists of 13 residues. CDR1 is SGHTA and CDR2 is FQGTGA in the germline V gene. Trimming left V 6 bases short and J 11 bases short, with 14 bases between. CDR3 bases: TGTGCCAGCAGGTCCGCCGGGAGAGCACCCCTCCACTTT. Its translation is CASRSAGRAPLHF.

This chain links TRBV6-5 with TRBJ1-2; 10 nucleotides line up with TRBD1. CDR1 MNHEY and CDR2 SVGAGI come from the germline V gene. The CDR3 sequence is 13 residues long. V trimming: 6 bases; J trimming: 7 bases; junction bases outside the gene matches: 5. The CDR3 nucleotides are TGTGCCAGCAGACCTGGGACAGGGGCTGGCTACACCTTC. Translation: CASRPGTGAGYTF.

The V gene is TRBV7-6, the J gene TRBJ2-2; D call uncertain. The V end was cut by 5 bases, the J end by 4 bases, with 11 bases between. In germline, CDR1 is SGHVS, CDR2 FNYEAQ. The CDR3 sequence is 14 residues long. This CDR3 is CASSLEPGTGELFF. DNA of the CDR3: TGTGCCAGCAGCCTCGAACCCGGCACCGGGGAGCTGTTTTTT.

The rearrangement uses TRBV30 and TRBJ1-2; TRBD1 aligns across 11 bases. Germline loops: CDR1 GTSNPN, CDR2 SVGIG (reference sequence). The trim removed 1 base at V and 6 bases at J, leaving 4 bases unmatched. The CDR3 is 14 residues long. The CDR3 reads CAWSALGQGDGYTF. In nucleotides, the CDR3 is TGTGCCTGGAGTGCCTTGGGACAGGGGGATGGCTACACCTTC.

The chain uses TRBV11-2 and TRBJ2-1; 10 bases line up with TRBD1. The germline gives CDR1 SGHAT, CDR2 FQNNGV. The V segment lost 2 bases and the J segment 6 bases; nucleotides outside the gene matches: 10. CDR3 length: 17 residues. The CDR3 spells CASSLSRPDRGSNEQFF. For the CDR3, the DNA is TGTGCCAGCAGCTTATCCCGCCCGGACAGGGGGTCCAATGAGCAGTTCTTC. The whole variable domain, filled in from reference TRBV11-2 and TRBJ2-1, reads EAGVAQSPRYKIIEKRQSVAFWCNPISGHATLYWYQQILGQGPKLLIQFQNNGVVDDSQLPKDRFSAERLKGVDSTLKIQPAKLEDSAVYLCASSLSRPDRGSNEQFFGPGTRLTVL.

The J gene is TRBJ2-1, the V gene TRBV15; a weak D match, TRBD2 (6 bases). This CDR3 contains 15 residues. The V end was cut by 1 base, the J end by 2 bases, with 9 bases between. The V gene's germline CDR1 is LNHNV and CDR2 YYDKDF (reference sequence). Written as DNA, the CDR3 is TGTGCCACCAGCAGAGGCGGGAATACCTACAATGAGCAGTTCTTC. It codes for CATSRGGNTYNEQFF.

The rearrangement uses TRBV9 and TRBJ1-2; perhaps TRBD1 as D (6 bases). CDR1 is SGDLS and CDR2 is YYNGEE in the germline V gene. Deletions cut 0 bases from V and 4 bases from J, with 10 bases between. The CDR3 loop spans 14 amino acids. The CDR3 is CASSVEQGGYGYTF. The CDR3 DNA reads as TGTGCCAGCAGCGTAGAACAGGGTGGCTATGGCTACACCTTC.

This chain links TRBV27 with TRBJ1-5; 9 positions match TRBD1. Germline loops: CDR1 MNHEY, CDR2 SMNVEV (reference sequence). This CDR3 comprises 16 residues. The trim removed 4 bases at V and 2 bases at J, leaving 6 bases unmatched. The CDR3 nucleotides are TGTGCCAGCAGTTCAAGACAGGGGGTGGGCAATCAGCCCCAGCATTTT. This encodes CASSSRQGVGNQPQHF.

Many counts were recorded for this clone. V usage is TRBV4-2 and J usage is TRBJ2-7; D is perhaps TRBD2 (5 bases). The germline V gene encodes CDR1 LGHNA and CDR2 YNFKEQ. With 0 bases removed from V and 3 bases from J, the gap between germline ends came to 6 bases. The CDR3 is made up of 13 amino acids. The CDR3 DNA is TGTGCCAGCAGCCAAGAGCGGGTCTACGAGCAGTACTTC. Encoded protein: CASSQERVYEQYF.

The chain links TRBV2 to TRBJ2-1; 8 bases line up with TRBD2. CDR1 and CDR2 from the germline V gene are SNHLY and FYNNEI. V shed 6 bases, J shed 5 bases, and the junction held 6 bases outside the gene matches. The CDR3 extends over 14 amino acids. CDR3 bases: TGTGCCAGCAGGTGGGGGACTAGTCACAATGAGCAGTTCTTC. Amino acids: CASRWGTSHNEQFF.

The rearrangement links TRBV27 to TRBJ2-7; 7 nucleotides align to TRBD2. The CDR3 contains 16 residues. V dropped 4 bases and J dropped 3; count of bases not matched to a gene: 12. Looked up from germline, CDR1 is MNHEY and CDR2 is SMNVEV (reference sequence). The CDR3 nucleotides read TGTGCCAGCAGTTGGGGGGGGACTATGAAAGTCTACGAGCAGTACTTC. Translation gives CASSWGGTMKVYEQYF.

CDR3 sequence (DNA): TGTGCCTGGAGTAGGGGACAGGGGGCAGGGCAGTACTTC. It encodes CAWSRGQGAGQYF. The rearrangement joins TRBV30 to TRBJ2-7; 12 bases match TRBD1. The germline V gene encodes CDR1 GTSNPN and CDR2 SVGIG (reference sequence). The CDR3 runs to 13 residues. J was trimmed by 9 bases and V by 2 bases; bases with no gene match: 5.

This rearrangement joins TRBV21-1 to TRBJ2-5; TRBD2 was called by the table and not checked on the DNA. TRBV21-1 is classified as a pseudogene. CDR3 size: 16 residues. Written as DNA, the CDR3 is TGTGCCAGCAGCAAAGAAGCTACTAGTGGTCAAGAGACCCAGTACTTC. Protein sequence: CASSKEATSGQETQYF.

The DNA for the CDR3 is TGTGCCAGCTCACCACAGGGGACAGGGAATGAAAAACTGTTTTTT. It translates to CASSPQGTGNEKLFF. The rearrangement uses TRBV18 and TRBJ1-4; 9 bases fit TRBD1. This CDR3 comprises 15 residues. J lost 5 bases, V lost 1 base, and 2 bases had no gene match. CDR1 is KGHSH, CDR2 LQKENI, per germline. The entire variable domain, with the rest obtained from reference TRBV18 and TRBJ1-4, is as follows: NAGVMQNPRHLVRRRGQEARLRCSPMKGHSHVYWYRQLPEEGLKFMVYLQKENIIDESGMPKERFSAEFPKEGPSILRIQQVVRGDSAAYFCASSPQGTGNEKLFFGSGTQLSVL.

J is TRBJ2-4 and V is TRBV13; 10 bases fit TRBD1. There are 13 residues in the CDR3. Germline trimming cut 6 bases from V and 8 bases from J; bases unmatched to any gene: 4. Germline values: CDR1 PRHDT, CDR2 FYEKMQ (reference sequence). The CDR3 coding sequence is TGTGCCAGCAGGCGACAGGGGGCAGACATTCAGTACTTC. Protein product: CASRRQGADIQYF.

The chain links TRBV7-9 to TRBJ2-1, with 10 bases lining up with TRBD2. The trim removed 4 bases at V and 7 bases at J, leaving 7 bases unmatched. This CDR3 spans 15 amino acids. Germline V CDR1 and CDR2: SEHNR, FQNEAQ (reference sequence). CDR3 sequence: CASSSSGGMGNEQFF. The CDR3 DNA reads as TGTGCCAGCAGCTCTAGCGGGGGCATGGGGAATGAGCAGTTCTTC. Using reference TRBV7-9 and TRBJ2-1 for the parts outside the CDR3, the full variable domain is DTGVSQNPRHKITKRGQNVTFRCDPISEHNRLYWYRQTLGQGPEFLTYFQNEAQLEKSRLLSDRFSAERPKGSFSTLEIQRTEQGDSAMYLCASSSSGGMGNEQFFGPGTRLTVL.

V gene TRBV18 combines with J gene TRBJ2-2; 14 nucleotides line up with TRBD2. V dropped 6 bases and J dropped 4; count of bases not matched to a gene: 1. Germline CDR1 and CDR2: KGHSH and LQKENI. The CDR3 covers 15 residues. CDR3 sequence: CASSGLAGGTGELFF. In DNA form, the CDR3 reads TGTGCCAGCTCTGGACTAGCGGGGGGCACCGGGGAGCTGTTTTTT. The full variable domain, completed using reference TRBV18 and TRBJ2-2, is NAGVMQNPRHLVRRRGQEARLRCSPMKGHSHVYWYRQLPEEGLKFMVYLQKENIIDESGMPKERFSAEFPKEGPSILRIQQVVRGDSAAYFCASSGLAGGTGELFFGEGSRLTVL.

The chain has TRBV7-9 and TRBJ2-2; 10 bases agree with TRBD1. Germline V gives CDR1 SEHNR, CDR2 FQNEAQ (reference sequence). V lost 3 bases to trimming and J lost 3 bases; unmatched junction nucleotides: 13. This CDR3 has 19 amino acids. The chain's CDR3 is CASSFQPGQGKGHTGELFF. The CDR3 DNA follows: TGTGCCAGCAGCTTTCAGCCGGGACAGGGGAAGGGGCACACCGGGGAGCTGTTTTTT. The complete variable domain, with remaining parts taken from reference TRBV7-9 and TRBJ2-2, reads DTGVSQNPRHKITKRGQNVTFRCDPISEHNRLYWYRQTLGQGPEFLTYFQNEAQLEKSRLLSDRFSAERPKGSFSTLEIQRTEQGDSAMYLCASSFQPGQGKGHTGELFFGEGSRLTVL.

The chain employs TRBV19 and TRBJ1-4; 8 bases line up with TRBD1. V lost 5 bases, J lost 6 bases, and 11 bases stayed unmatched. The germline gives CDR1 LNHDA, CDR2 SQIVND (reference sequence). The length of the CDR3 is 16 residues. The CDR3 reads CASSRRQGPFDEKLFF. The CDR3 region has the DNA TGTGCCAGTAGTCGGAGACAGGGGCCTTTCGATGAAAAACTGTTTTTT.

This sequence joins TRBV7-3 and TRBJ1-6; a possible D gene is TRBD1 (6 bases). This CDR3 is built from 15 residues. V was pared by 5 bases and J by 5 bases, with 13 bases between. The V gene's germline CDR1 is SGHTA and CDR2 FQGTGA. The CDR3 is CASSARGLDNSPLHF. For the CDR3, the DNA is TGTGCCAGCAGCGCCAGGGGTCTCGATAATTCACCCCTCCACTTT.

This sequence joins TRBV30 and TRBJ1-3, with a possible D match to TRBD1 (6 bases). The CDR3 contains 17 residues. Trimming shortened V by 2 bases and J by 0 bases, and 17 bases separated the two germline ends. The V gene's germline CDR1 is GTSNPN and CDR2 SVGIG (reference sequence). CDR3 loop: CAWSTLRQGYSGNTIYF. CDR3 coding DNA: TGTGCCTGGAGTACCCTTCGGCAGGGGTACTCTGGAAACACCATATATTTT. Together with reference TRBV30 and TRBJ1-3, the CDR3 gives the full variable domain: SQTIHQWPATLVQPVGSPLSLECTVEGTSNPNLYWYRQAAGRGLQLLFYSVGIGQISSEVPQNLSASRPQDRQFILSSKKLLLSDSGFYLCAWSTLRQGYSGNTIYFGEGSWLTVV.

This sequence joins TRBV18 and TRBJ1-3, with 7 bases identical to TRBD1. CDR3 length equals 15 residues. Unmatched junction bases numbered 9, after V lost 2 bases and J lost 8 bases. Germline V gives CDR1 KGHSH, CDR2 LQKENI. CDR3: CASSPTRQGADTIYF. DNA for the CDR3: TGTGCCAGCTCACCAACTCGACAGGGCGCGGACACCATATATTTT.

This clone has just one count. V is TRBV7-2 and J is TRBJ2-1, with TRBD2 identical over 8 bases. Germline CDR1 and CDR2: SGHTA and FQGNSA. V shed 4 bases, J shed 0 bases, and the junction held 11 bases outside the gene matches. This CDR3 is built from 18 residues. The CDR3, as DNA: TGTGCCAGCAGCTCCCCCCTCACTAGCGGAGACTCCTACAATGAGCAGTTCTTC. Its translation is CASSSPLTSGDSYNEQFF.

The CDR3 DNA follows: TGCGCCAGCAGCCCCGGGACAGGACTTAATTCACCCCTCCACTTT. It is translated as CASSPGTGLNSPLHF. The rearrangement links TRBV10-1 to TRBJ1-6; 8 bases line up with TRBD1. This CDR3 has 15 residues. CDR1 WNHNN and CDR2 SYGVQD come from the germline V gene (reference sequence). Trimming at V came to 6 bases and at J to 6 bases, leaving 7 bases not matched to a gene.

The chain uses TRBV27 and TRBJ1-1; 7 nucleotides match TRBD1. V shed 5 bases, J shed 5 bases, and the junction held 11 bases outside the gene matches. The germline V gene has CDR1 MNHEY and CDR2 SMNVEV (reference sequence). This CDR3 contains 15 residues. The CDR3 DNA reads TGTGCCAGCAGTCAATCCCGGGACAGTATTACTGAAGCTTTCTTT. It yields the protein CASSQSRDSITEAFF.